One T cell receptor (beta chain) is described in this entry. This entry comes from a study of OX40 agonist ivuxolimab in advanced cancers. Generated by immunoSEQ multiplex PCR, the TCRdb table keeps only in-frame clones and is missing some. The table includes tens of thousands of clones, about 85% detected once. The sequence derives from an adult with an advanced solid tumor such as melanoma, head and neck, liver or kidney cancer. Specimen: CD4+ or CD8+ T cells sorted from blood, collected in a trial of the OX40 agonist ivuxolimab.

In DNA form, the CDR3 reads TGTGCCAGCTCACCACAAGGTTCCGCCGTTCCGGAGACCCAGTACTTC. It codes for CASSPQGSAVPETQYF. The V call is TRBV18, the J call TRBJ2-5, with unresolved D. The CDR3 contains 16 residues. Trimming stripped 1 base from V and 5 bases from J, with 17 bases between. CDR1 and CDR2 from the germline V gene are KGHSH and LQKENI.